Listed below are T cell receptor beta chains from one sample, sequenced in a study of T cells in lung cancer brain metastases. Using immunoSEQ multiplex PCR, the repertoire was profiled, and TCRdb retains in-frame clones only, with some absent. The profile shows approximately 6,700 clones, roughly 89% of them singletons. Sequencing was carried out using tumor tissue from the primary lung tumor. These receptors were obtained from a man aged 45-60 years with non-small cell lung cancer. The CDR3 runs from the conserved cysteine through the conserved F or W. The order of the fields is clone size, V gene, D gene, J gene, CDR3 DNA, CDR3 protein. A D gene is named only where the DNA matches it firmly. The size entry is marked missing in some rows and otherwise reads once, few, many or a size class.

>NA|TRBV7-2|NA|TRBJ1-1
TGTGCCAGCAGCTCTCGGGAGACAAGGAGAGGTGAAGTTTTCTTT
CASSSRETRRGEVFF
>NA|TRBV5-1|TRBD1|TRBJ1-2
TGCGCCAGCAGCTTTTCAGGGGGCGCGGGCTATGGCTACACCTTC
CASSFSGGAGYGYTF
>NA|TRBV5-1|TRBD1|TRBJ2-1
TGCGCCAGCAGCTTAAATAGACAGGGCTCCTACAATGAGCAGTTCTTC
CASSLNRQGSYNEQFF
>NA|TRBV2|TRBD1|TRBJ1-2
TGTGCCAGCAGGAGGGACAGAATCTATGGCTACACCTTC
CASRRDRIYGYTF
>NA|TRBV6-5|TRBD1|TRBJ1-1
TGTGCCAGCAGCCCGACAGGGCAGGGGACTGAAGCTTTCTTT
CASSPTGQGTEAFF
>NA|TRBV4-1|TRBD1|TRBJ2-2
TGCGCCAGCAGCCCCGAAGGACAGGGGTCCACCGGGGAACTGTTTTTT
CASSPEGQGSTGELFF
>NA|TRBV18|NA|TRBJ2-3
TGTGCCAGCTCACCATCCCGTTCCACAGATACGCAGTATTTT
CASSPSRSTDTQYF
>NA|TRBV7-8|NA|TRBJ1-2
TGTGCCAGCAGCTTAGGTTCCGGACAGTTAAACTATGGCTACACCTTC
CASSLGSGQLNYGYTF
>once|TRBV27|NA|TRBJ2-2
TGTGCCAGCGGGGGCTGGAACACCGGGGAGCTGTTTTTT
CASGGWNTGELFF
>NA|TRBV6-1|NA|TRBJ1-4
TGTGCCAGCAGTGAATTAGGTGAAAAACTGTTTTTT
CASSELGEKLFF
>NA|TRBV7-9|NA|TRBJ2-3
TGTGCCAGCAATACCGACAACCAGAAGCAGTATTTT
CASNTDNQKQYF
>NA|TRBV15|TRBD2|TRBJ2-1
TGTGCCACCAGCCCCCCCCGGGCGGGGGGGATAGTAAATGAGCAGTTCTTC
CATSPPRAGGIVNEQFF
>NA|TRBV19|NA|TRBJ2-7
TGTGCCAGTAGTACGGCCAGGGGAGTTGACGAGCAGTACTTC
CASSTARGVDEQYF
>few|TRBV7-9|TRBD2|TRBJ2-5
TGTGCCAGCAGCTTGCTAGCGGGGGCCCAAGAGACCCAGTACTTC
CASSLLAGAQETQYF
>NA|TRBV6-6|NA|TRBJ1-5
TGTACCAGCAGTTACTCGAATCAGCCCCAGCATTTT
CTSSYSNQPQHF
>once|TRBV18|NA|TRBJ1-1
TGTGCCAGCTCACCTAGGGAGGAGGGCACTGAAGCTTTCTTT
CASSPREEGTEAFF
>once|TRBV6-5|TRBD1|TRBJ1-3
TGTGCCAGTAGTTCCACAGGGGTGGAAGGAAACACCATATATTTT
CASSSTGVEGNTIYF
>NA|TRBV2|TRBD2|TRBJ2-1
TGTGCCAGCAGTCTAGCGGGGGCTAACAATGAGCAGTTCTTC
CASSLAGANNEQFF
>NA|TRBV5-6|NA|TRBJ2-7
TGTGCCAGCAGCTTGGTAGGACGCCTAAGCTCCTACGAGCAGTACTTC
CASSLVGRLSSYEQYF
>NA|TRBV5-4|TRBD1|TRBJ1-1
TGTGCCAGCAGCTTGGGGGGACAGGGAGGTATGAAGGCTTTCTTT
CASSLGGQGGMKAFF
>NA|TRBV5-6|NA|TRBJ1-2
TGTGCCAGCAGCTTGGGGTCAGGGTACGGTGGCTACACCTTC
CASSLGSGYGGYTF
>NA|TRBV5-6|TRBD2|TRBJ2-3
TGTGCCAGCAGCTTTTTAGCGGGCGATACCACAGATACGCAGTATTTT
CASSFLAGDTTDTQYF